The 19 T cell receptor beta chains presented below share a single source sample, sequenced in a study of shared clonotypes between healthy human individuals. TCRdb's table, derived via immunoSEQ multiplex PCR, lists solely in-frame clones and lacks some. The table has a few million clones, 90% to 95% seen once. Sample: naive CD4+ T cells from PBMCs. Described subset: CD45RA+ positively selected. These receptors all come from a man aged 18 to 29 in good health. Some clones in this sample may be carry-over from other donors' samples.

Turning to this clone: Its ends do not fully match the called genes, so a read error is possible. V is TRBV5-6 and J is TRBJ1-4; the match to TRBD1 covers 7 bases. From germline, CDR1 is SGHDT and CDR2 YYEEEE. This CDR3 spans 14 amino acids. The CDR3 reads CASSLGTVNEELFF. Here the CDR3 DNA reads TGTGCCAGCAGCCTCGGGACAGTTAATGAAGAACTGTTTTTT.

The chain combines TRBV28 with TRBJ1-5; perhaps TRBD1 as D (5 bases). The CDR3 is made up of 15 amino acids. Germline V gene sequence: CDR1 MDHEN, CDR2 SYDVKM. V was clipped by 7 bases and J by 6 bases, with 19 bases between them. This CDR3 is CASIDPSRGSQPQHF. Here the CDR3 DNA reads TGTGCCAGCATCGACCCGTCTCGGGGCAGTCAGCCCCAGCATTTT.

V is TRBV7-7 and J is TRBJ2-7, with 8 bases lining up with TRBD2. The trim removed 9 bases at V and 5 bases at J, leaving 15 bases unmatched. Germline V gives CDR1 SSHAT, CDR2 FNYEAQ (reference sequence). The CDR3 runs 15 residues. DNA for the CDR3: TGTGCCAGGGGTCCCGTTCGGGAGGGCCTGGACGAGCAGTACTTC. The encoded protein is CARGPVREGLDEQYF.

This clone appeared a single time. The gene calls are TRBV18 and TRBJ1-2; unclear D gene. CDR3 length: 16 residues. CDR1 is KGHSH and CDR2 is LQKENI in the germline V gene. Between the trimmed V and J ends, which lost 1 base and 2 bases, there was a span of 14 bases. The CDR3 DNA is TGTGCCAGCTCACCACTTACCGGGGTGCCCAACTATGGCTACACCTTC. It codes for CASSPLTGVPNYGYTF.

This clone has just one count. V gene TRBV2 combines with J gene TRBJ1-5; 7 positions match TRBD1. The germline CDR1 and CDR2 sequences are SNHLY and FYNNEI. V lost 7 bases and J lost 2; bases outside the gene matches: 5. The CDR3 contains 14 residues. As DNA, the CDR3 is TGTGCCAGCAAGGGGGCAGGGGGCAATCAGCCCCAGCATTTT. The encoded protein is CASKGAGGNQPQHF. The variable domain in full, completed from reference TRBV2 and TRBJ1-5, reads EPEVTQTPSHQVTQMGQEVILRCVPISNHLYFYWYRQILGQKVEFLVSFYNNEISEKSEIFDDQFSVERPDGSNFTLKIRSTKLEDSAMYFCASKGAGGNQPQHFGDGTRLSIL.

The V gene is TRBV28, the J gene TRBJ1-2; D possibly corresponds to TRBD1 (5 bases). V was clipped by 7 bases and J by 5 bases, with 11 bases between them. This CDR3 spans 12 amino acids. From germline, CDR1 is MDHEN and CDR2 SYDVKM. CDR3 protein: CASTTGTYGYTF. In nucleotides, the CDR3 is TGTGCCAGCACCACCGGGACTTATGGCTACACCTTC.

This chain uses TRBV19 with TRBJ2-7; 10 bases align to TRBD2. The CDR3 contains 15 residues. V trimming: 5 bases; J trimming: 0 bases; junction bases outside the gene matches: 4. The germline CDR1 and CDR2 sequences are LNHDA and SQIVND (reference sequence). CDR3 amino acids: CASSSEREGSYEQYF. In DNA, the CDR3 is TGTGCCAGTAGTTCAGAGCGGGAGGGCTCCTACGAGCAGTACTTC.

The chain joins TRBV28 to TRBJ1-4, with D maybe TRBD1 (6 bases). Deletions cut 3 bases from V and 8 bases from J, with 16 bases between. The CDR3 is 15 residues long. Germline lookup yields CDR1 MDHEN and CDR2 SYDVKM. The CDR3 loop is CASSLGGPDGEKLFF. In DNA form, the CDR3 reads TGTGCCAGCAGTTTGGGGGGGCCAGACGGGGAAAAACTGTTTTTT. The full variable domain, its missing parts supplied by reference TRBV28 and TRBJ1-4, is DVKVTQSSRYLVKRTGEKVFLECVQDMDHENMFWYRQDPGLGLRLIYFSYDVKMKEKGDIPEGYSVSREKKERFSLILESASTNQTSMYLCASSLGGPDGEKLFFGSGTQLSVL.

The chain couples TRBV5-5 to TRBJ2-7; D is possibly TRBD2 (5 bases). Germline-derived CDR1 and CDR2 are SGHKS and YYEKEE (reference sequence). Trimming shortened V by 0 bases and J by 7 bases, and 17 bases separated the two germline ends. The CDR3 has 15 residues. CDR3 sequence (DNA): TGTGCCAGCAGCTTGGCCTCGGGAAATTCGGGTGAGCAGTACTTC. This translates into CASSLASGNSGEQYF.

This chain joins TRBV6-5 and TRBJ2-1, with 11 bases identical to TRBD2. The CDR3 extends over 15 amino acids. The germline CDR1 and CDR2 sequences are MNHEY and SVGAGI. V shed 5 bases and J 7 bases; nucleotides not matched to a gene: 7. The CDR3: CASSHSGRAVNEQFF. DNA for the CDR3: TGTGCCAGCAGTCATAGCGGGAGGGCCGTAAATGAGCAGTTCTTC.

V is TRBV5-4 and J is TRBJ2-3, with 8 bases aligning to TRBD2. The CDR3 is made up of 16 amino acids. V was clipped by 0 bases and J by 0 bases; unmatched bases: 3. Germline lookup yields CDR1 SGHNT and CDR2 YYREEE (reference sequence). The CDR3 nucleotides are TGTGCCAGCAGCTTGGCGCCTAGCGGGAGCACAGATACGCAGTATTTT. It translates to CASSLAPSGSTDTQYF.

This chain links TRBV28 with TRBJ2-2; 11 bases map to TRBD1. The CDR3 is 15 amino acids. J lost 5 bases, V lost 3 bases, and 2 bases had no gene match. The germline V gene has CDR1 MDHEN and CDR2 SYDVKM. CDR3 sequence: CASSFGTGGTGELFF. CDR3 sequence (DNA): TGTGCCAGCAGTTTTGGGACAGGGGGGACCGGGGAGCTGTTTTTT.

The chain joins TRBV11-2 to TRBJ1-1, with D unresolved. Looked up from germline, CDR1 is SGHAT and CDR2 is FQNNGV. V was cut by 4 bases and J by 0 bases, with 3 bases left in between. The CDR3 loop spans 12 amino acids. This CDR3 reads CASSYMNTEAFF. The CDR3 coding sequence is TGTGCCAGCAGCTACATGAACACTGAAGCTTTCTTT.

CDR3 DNA: TGTGCCAGCAGGGGCCTAGCGGGAGTAAGAAATGAGCAGTTCTTC. Amino acid sequence: CASRGLAGVRNEQFF. The genes are TRBV6-6 and TRBJ2-1; 10 nucleotides align to TRBD2. Germline CDR1 and CDR2: MNHNY and SVGAGI (reference sequence). V dropped 6 bases and J dropped 7; count of bases not matched to a gene: 9. This CDR3 is 15 amino acids long.

Concerning this clone itself: The sample holds other DNA sequences that translate to the same CDR3. The chain links TRBV5-4 to TRBJ2-2; D might be TRBD1 (5 bases). The ends were cut back, 0 bases at V and 5 bases at J, with 5 bases in the middle. Looked up from germline, CDR1 is SGHNT and CDR2 is YYREEE (reference sequence). CDR3 size: 13 residues. This CDR3 reads CASSLAGTGELFF. Here the CDR3 DNA reads TGTGCCAGCAGCTTGGCAGGGACCGGGGAGCTGTTTTTT.

The rearrangement joins TRBV7-9 to TRBJ2-5, with D possibly TRBD2 on 6 matching bases. This CDR3 is 14 amino acids long. The V gene's germline CDR1 is SEHNR and CDR2 FQNEAQ (reference sequence). Trimming removed 1 base from V and 8 bases from J, with 14 bases in between. DNA of the CDR3: TGTGCCAGCAGCTTAGAGGGCGGGGCCGAAACCCAGTACTTC. This encodes CASSLEGGAETQYF.

V and J are TRBV19 and TRBJ2-6; tentative D call: TRBD1 (5 bases). The CDR3 has 15 residues. In germline, CDR1 is LNHDA, CDR2 SQIVND (reference sequence). Trimming pared 3 bases from V and 4 bases from J, leaving 10 bases between. The CDR3 region is CASSMGPAGANVLTF. In DNA form, the CDR3 reads TGTGCCAGTAGTATGGGGCCAGCCGGGGCCAACGTCCTGACTTTC. The full variable domain, in which reference TRBV19 and TRBJ2-6 provide the parts outside the CDR3, is DGGITQSPKYLFRKEGQNVTLSCEQNLNHDAMYWYRQDPGQGLRLIYYSQIVNDFQKGDIAEGYSVSREKKESFPLTVTSAQKNPTAFYLCASSMGPAGANVLTFGAGSRLTVL.

This rearrangement joins TRBV19 to TRBJ1-2; maybe TRBD1 (6 bases). V dropped 7 bases and J dropped 6 bases, with 6 bases sitting between them. The germline CDR1 and CDR2 sequences are LNHDA and SQIVND (reference sequence). This CDR3 region has 10 residues. CDR3 sequence reads: CASKGDGYTF. DNA of the CDR3: TGTGCCAGTAAGGGGGATGGCTACACCTTC.

V gene TRBV7-2 combines with J gene TRBJ1-4; D unresolved. Trimming stripped 6 bases from V and 8 bases from J, with 13 bases between. The CDR3 is made up of 13 amino acids. From germline, CDR1 is SGHTA and CDR2 FQGNSA. CDR3 region: CASRLTRGEKLFF. The CDR3 DNA reads TGTGCCAGCAGGCTTACTCGAGGGGAAAAACTGTTTTTT. Supplemented by reference TRBV7-2 and TRBJ1-4, the full variable domain reads GAGVSQSPSNKVTEKGKDVELRCDPISGHTALYWYRQSLGQGLEFLIYFQGNSAPDKSGLPSDRFSAERTGGSVSTLTIQRTQQEDSAVYLCASRLTRGEKLFFGSGTQLSVL.